This TCR beta chain was recorded in a study of human T cells and chemical hapten exposure. On the study more broadly: Patients, a majority of them female, were diagnosed with alopecia areata, totalis or universalis. The study's findings and limits: TCRs above 1 in 1000 frequency stayed constant with DPC sensitization.

Trimming took 5 bases from V and 2 from J; bases not matched to a gene: 4. This CDR3 is 14 amino acids long. Germline assignment: CDR1 SEHNR and CDR2 FQNEAQ (reference sequence). Individual cDNA molecules had unique molecular identifiers attached to them by the library. Authors' analysis steps: Samples contained a median of approximately 100,000 TCRs, with a range of roughly 20,000 to 700,000. TCRdb reprocessed the RACE reads via MiXCR and lists one record per CDR3 protein. TCRdb assigned the V and J calls; the authors' analysis was not used. The data contain 50,000 to 65,000 distinct CDR3 sequences, 9% to 10% of them seen just once; the ten biggest clones take up 16%. Time point noted: patch test 3, about 24 weeks after DPC sensitization. Treatment noted: therapeutic diphenylcyclopropenone sensitization with weekly scalp DPC. This clonotype occurred many times. Its target is not known.

The specimen comprised whole blood, sampled in connection with sensitization to the hapten diphenylcyclopropenone (DPC). The rearrangement joins TRBV7-9 to TRBJ2-3; 7 nucleotides agree with TRBD2. The clonotype was recovered from a woman in her thirties or forties with alopecia areata. Some clones in this sample may be carry-over from other donors' samples. The CDR3 nucleotides read TGTGCCAGCAGCACCGGGACTACCACAGATACGCAGTATTTT. It specifies CASSTGTTTDTQYF.